The present T cell receptor (beta chain) was sequenced within a study of blood T cell repertoires in COVID-19. Whole-study context: Acute and convalescent COVID-19 samples came from the United States, Italy and Spain.

In the original workflow: Amplification with reference gene primers provided the estimates of nucleated cell counts. Here immunoSEQ multiplex PCR was the method, and the copy in TCRdb shows in-frame clones only, minus some. V and J calls and clone size are as listed in that table; D and trimming were resolved from the DNA. Here the sample spans approximately 91,000 clones, roughly 80% being singletons. Germline V gives CDR1 MNHEY, CDR2 SVGAGI. V was trimmed by 6 bases and J by 3 bases, leaving 11 bases between them. This CDR3 is built from 13 residues. The rearrangement links TRBV6-5 to TRBJ1-2; D is possibly TRBD1 (6 bases). The sequence was collected from a human donor in a cohort sampled during active COVID-19. The sequenced sample was peripheral blood. The CDR3 region has the DNA TGTGCCAGCAGAGGCGGGGGCGACTATGGCTACACCTTC. This gives the protein CASRGGGDYGYTF.